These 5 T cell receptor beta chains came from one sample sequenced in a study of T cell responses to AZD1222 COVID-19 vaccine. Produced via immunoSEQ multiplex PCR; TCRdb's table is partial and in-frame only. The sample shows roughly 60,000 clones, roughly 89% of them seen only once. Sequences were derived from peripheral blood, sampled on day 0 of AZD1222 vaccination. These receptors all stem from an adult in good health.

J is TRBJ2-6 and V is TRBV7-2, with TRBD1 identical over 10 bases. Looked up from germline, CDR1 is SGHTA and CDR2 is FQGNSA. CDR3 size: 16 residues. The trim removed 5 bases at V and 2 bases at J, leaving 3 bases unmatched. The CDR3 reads CASSLGQGAGANVLTF. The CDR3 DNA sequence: TGTGCCAGCAGCCTAGGACAGGGGGCTGGGGCCAACGTCCTGACTTTC.

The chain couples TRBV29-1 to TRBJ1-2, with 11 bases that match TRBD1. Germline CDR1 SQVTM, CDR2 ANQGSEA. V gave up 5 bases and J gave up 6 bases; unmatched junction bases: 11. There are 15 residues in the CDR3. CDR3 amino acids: CSVWTGGEYSDGYTF. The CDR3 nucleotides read TGCAGCGTTTGGACAGGGGGCGAGTACTCGGATGGCTACACCTTC.

The CDR3 sequence is CASSFRDTPEQYF. In nucleotides, the CDR3 is TGTGCCAGCAGCTTCCGGGACACCCCCGAGCAGTACTTC. This sequence joins TRBV5-4 and TRBJ2-7, with a tentative D call TRBD1 (6 bases). Germline assignment: CDR1 SGHNT and CDR2 YYREEE (reference sequence). The CDR3 runs to 13 residues. V was pared by 2 bases and J by 6 bases, with 12 bases between.

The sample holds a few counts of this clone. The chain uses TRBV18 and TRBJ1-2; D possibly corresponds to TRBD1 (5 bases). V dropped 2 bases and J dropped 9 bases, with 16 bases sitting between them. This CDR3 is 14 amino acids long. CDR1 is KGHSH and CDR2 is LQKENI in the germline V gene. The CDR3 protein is CASSPDSGYGSYTF. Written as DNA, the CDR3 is TGTGCCAGCTCACCAGACAGCGGCTATGGTAGCTACACCTTC.

CDR3 sequence (DNA): TGTGCCAGCAGCCGGGGCTCTAACACTGAAGCTTTCTTT. This translates into CASSRGSNTEAFF. J is TRBJ1-1 and V is TRBV3-1 (or the pseudogene TRBV3-2); TRBD1 is a possible D gene (5 bases). This CDR3 contains 13 residues. The germline V gene has CDR1 LGHDT and CDR2 YNNKEL (reference sequence). The V gene lost 4 bases and the J gene lost 2 bases, with 8 bases spanning the gap.